The 7 T cell receptor beta chains reported below all come from one sample, sequenced in a study of cytomegalovirus exposure and HLA in healthy donors listed by TCRdb under 2017. Library preparation used the immunoSEQ multiplex PCR assay. For the multiplex PCR, a mixture combining 60 forward primers for TCR Vbeta segments and 13 reverse primers for TCR Jbeta segments was used. The table comes from immuneACCESS by way of TCRdb, which keeps in-frame sequences with V and J called. Part of the clones is missing from these tables; in studies checked, under half for an unresolved V gene and the rest for unknown reasons. The sample data list approximately 110,000 clones, and approximately 70% of these were observed just once. The ten top clones hold approximately 0.9% of the sample. Sequencing used PBMCs. These receptors originate from a woman under 40 in good health and CMV-seronegative.

This sequence joins TRBV7-9 and TRBJ1-1; possible D gene TRBD1, 6 bases. The CDR3 runs 14 residues. Trimming shortened V by 5 bases and J by 4 bases, and 14 bases separated the two germline ends. Germline V gene data show CDR1 as SEHNR and CDR2 as FQNEAQ (reference sequence). The DNA of the CDR3 is TGTGCCAGCAGCCCATCGGACAGTGGCACTGAAGCTTTCTTT. The encoded protein is CASSPSDSGTEAFF.

This chain joins TRBV6-1 and TRBJ1-2; a possible D gene is TRBD1 (5 bases). Germline V lookup: CDR1 MNHNS, CDR2 SASEGT. The CDR3 runs to 12 residues. The ends were cut back, 7 bases at V and 8 bases at J, with 14 bases in the middle. CDR3 coding DNA: TGTGCCAGCAAGAAGGGGTCTCTGGGCTACACCTTC. Encoded protein: CASKKGSLGYTF.

This clone has just a few counts. The V gene is TRBV30, the J gene TRBJ1-2; 10 bases map to TRBD1. J was trimmed by 4 bases and V by 0 bases; bases with no gene match: 5. In germline, CDR1 is GTSNPN, CDR2 SVGIG (reference sequence). The CDR3 covers 15 residues. CDR3: CAWSVPGQGIYGYTF. The DNA of the CDR3 is TGTGCCTGGAGTGTTCCGGGACAGGGGATCTATGGCTACACCTTC.

This clone appeared a few times. The chain links TRBV29-1 to TRBJ1-2; 7 bases fit TRBD1. Germline V gives CDR1 SQVTM, CDR2 ANQGSEA. The CDR3 runs 11 residues. Trimming cost V 6 bases and J 6 bases; bases outside gene matches: 4. CDR3: CSVARGDGYTF. CDR3 nucleotides: TGCAGCGTGGCCAGGGGGGATGGCTACACCTTC.

The genes are TRBV7-9 and TRBJ1-2, with 10 nucleotides matching TRBD1. CDR1 and CDR2 (germline): SEHNR, FQNEAQ (reference sequence). The CDR3 spans 14 residues. The ends lost 3 bases at V and 6 bases at J; junction bases unmatched: 4. CDR3 loop: CASSFVGQGHGYTF. The DNA of the CDR3 is TGTGCCAGCAGCTTTGTGGGACAGGGGCATGGCTACACCTTC.

The CDR3 sequence: CASSFRAKGSGTGELFF. CDR3 nucleotide sequence: TGTGCCAGCAGCTTCCGGGCTAAGGGTTCGGGAACCGGGGAGCTGTTTTTT. The chain recombines TRBV5-4 with TRBJ2-2, with a tentative D call TRBD2 (5 bases). V was shortened by 2 bases and J by 5 bases, with 19 bases between the two germline ends. The CDR3 runs 17 residues. Germline V lookup: CDR1 SGHNT, CDR2 YYREEE (reference sequence).

The CDR3 DNA sequence: TGTGCCAGCAGCAAAGAAGCCCGGGACAGCCGTAATCAGCCCCAGCATTTT. As protein: CASSKEARDSRNQPQHF. V gene TRBV21-1 combines with J gene TRBJ1-5; the tabulated D call, TRBD1, remains unverified against the DNA. TRBV21-1 is a listed pseudogene. The CDR3 sequence is 17 residues long.